These T cell receptor beta chains were read from a single sample in a study of persistence of HIV-infected CD4 T cells. These receptors have no known antigen. The table came from immunoSEQ multiplex PCR; TCRdb's copy has only in-frame clones and leaves some out. The sample includes approximately 26,000 clones, roughly 75% seen only once; the top ten take 0.7% to 0.95%. The sample consisted of CD4+ T cells sorted from PBMCs after roughly 18-hour stimulation, taken from a patient who received antiretroviral therapy. These receptors all come from an adult woman with HIV who was CMV-seropositive. The CDR3 runs from the conserved cysteine through the conserved F or W.

>TRBV10-2|TRBJ1-5
CASSQRQTPFVWPQHF
>TRBV5-8|TRBJ1-1
CASSYEAFF
>TRBV5-5|TRBJ1-2
CASSWTANYGYTF
>TRBV30|TRBJ2-2
CAWNSGTVTGELFF
>TRBV10-3|TRBJ1-2
CAISEDGFGGYTF
>TRBV7-9|TRBJ2-1
CASSLPPGQELNEQFF
>TRBV30|TRBJ2-1
CAWKDGYNEQFF
>TRBV19|TRBJ2-2
CASKEQGYTGELFF
>TRBV20-1|TRBJ2-1
CSFRSGDEQFF
>TRBV6-5|TRBJ2-4
CASRGDGTWIQYF
>TRBV5-1|TRBJ2-1
CASRPGTIAGASSYNEQFF
>TRBV6-5|TRBJ2-1
CASSYGTSGSDEQFF
>TRBV30|TRBJ1-2
CACLTGEGYGYTF
>TRBV11-3|TRBJ2-1
CASSLEWSNYNEQFF
>TRBV7-9|TRBJ1-6
CASSLTSGGNSPLHF
>TRBV10-2|TRBJ2-1
CASGGGLAGALSSYNEQFF
>TRBV6-2/TRBV6-3|TRBJ1-5
CASSSTVQPQHF
>TRBV9|TRBJ1-1
CASSPSLGGLRTEAFF
>TRBV5-6|TRBJ2-1
CASSTGTGLAEEQFF
>TRBV7-3|TRBJ1-1
CASSLDRNTEAFF
>TRBV6-6|TRBJ1-1
CASSYSVATEAFF
>TRBV29-1|TRBJ1-5
CSVAGNSNQPQHF
>TRBV19|TRBJ1-1
CASSSGRTEAFF
>TRBV6-5|TRBJ1-1
CASKGQGNTEAFF
>TRBV19|TRBJ1-5
CASSIGGGFDNQPQHF
>TRBV7-3|TRBJ1-1
CASSLNSGTEAFF
>TRBV24-1|TRBJ2-2
CATSDFRGRSTGELFF